What follows are 31 T cell receptor beta chains derived from one specimen sequenced in a study of regulatory T cells in long-lasting Graves disease. Indicated time point: newly diagnosed GD, antithyroid drugs for less than 3 months. PBMC RNA was the source of the TCR library. Combining iRepertoire HTBI primers with Arm-PCR of CDR3 regions, the authors built TCR beta libraries. One entry per CDR3 protein, called by TCRdb with MiXCR from the multiplex PCR reads. The sample contains fewer than 650,000 distinct CDR3 sequences, roughly 16% of which appear only once. This same sample was also taken into another study, of T cells in Graves' hyperthyroidism and ophthalmopathy.

The sequencing here drew on peripheral blood mononuclear cells (PBMCs), taken at new diagnosis, from a patient treated with antithyroid drugs. The receptors were gathered from a woman aged 25 to 39 with Graves disease.

With respect to this clonotype: A much larger clone sits a single nucleotide away, making a read error possible. This chain links TRBV20-1 with TRBJ2-1, with TRBD1 as a possible D gene (6 bases). This CDR3 has 13 residues. Trimming stripped 5 bases from V and 9 bases from J, with 17 bases between. Germline-derived CDR1 and CDR2 are DFQATT and SNEGSKA (reference sequence). The CDR3 DNA is TGCAGTGCTCGGACAGAGCTATGGAGTGAGCAGTTCTTC. It yields the protein CSARTELWSEQFF.

The rearrangement joins TRBV25-1 to TRBJ2-1; 13 bases agree with TRBD2. Germline V gene lookup returns CDR1 MGHDK and CDR2 SYGVNS. The CDR3 totals 13 residues. V gave up 4 bases and J gave up 13 bases; unmatched junction bases: 4. CDR3 sequence: CASSAGLAGSQFF. The CDR3 DNA follows: TGTGCCAGCAGTGCGGGACTAGCGGGATCCCAGTTCTTC.

The sample holds many counts of this clonotype. The V call is TRBV6-2 or TRBV6-3, the J call TRBJ1-5; TRBD1 agrees at 10 bases. The CDR3 totals 13 residues. Germline CDR1 reads MNHEY; CDR2 reads SVGEGT. V trimming: 7 bases; J trimming: 8 bases; junction bases outside the gene matches: 5. The CDR3 reads CASMDRGSEPQHF. The DNA for the CDR3 is TGTGCCAGCATGGACAGGGGGTCGGAGCCCCAGCATTTT.

The V call is TRBV20-1, the J call TRBJ1-1; D unclear. V lost 5 bases and J 1 base, leaving 11 bases between the germline ends. Germline lookup yields CDR1 DFQATT and CDR2 SNEGSKA (reference sequence). The CDR3 extends over 13 amino acids. The CDR3 sequence is CSAPTVGNTEAFF. In DNA, the CDR3 is TGCAGTGCTCCCACAGTGGGGAACACTGAAGCTTTCTTT.

The chain has TRBV4-1 and TRBJ1-5, with 7 bases lining up with TRBD1. Looked up from germline, CDR1 is MGHRA and CDR2 is YSYEKL. V shed 3 bases and J 12 bases; nucleotides not matched to a gene: 8. CDR3 length: 13 amino acids. CDR3 sequence (DNA): TGCGCCAGCAGCCAGCAGGGGGGGCGGGACCAGCATTTT. Residues: CASSQQGGRDQHF.

In the case of this clonotype: With a much larger clone just one base away, this may be a read error. This chain uses TRBV11-2 with TRBJ1-1; 9 bases match TRBD1. CDR1 is SGHAT, CDR2 FQNNGV, per germline. The CDR3 is made up of 14 amino acids. The CDR3, as DNA: TGTACCAGCAGGCCCTCGTGGACAGGGGTGTCAGCTTTCTTT. Its protein product is CTSRPSWTGVSAFF.

This clonotype was detected ten times or more. The rearrangement joins TRBV2 to TRBJ1-3, with D unclear. The CDR3 is made up of 12 amino acids. V lost 7 bases and J 3 bases, leaving 7 bases between the germline ends. Germline V gene lookup returns CDR1 SNHLY and CDR2 FYNNEI. This CDR3 is CASKTFGNTIYF. The CDR3 DNA reads TGTGCCAGCAAAACCTTTGGAAACACCATATATTTT. The whole variable domain, remainder taken from reference TRBV2 and TRBJ1-3, is EPEVTQTPSHQVTQMGQEVILRCVPISNHLYFYWYRQILGQKVEFLVSFYNNEISEKSEIFDDQFSVERPDGSNFTLKIRSTKLEDSAMYFCASKTFGNTIYFGEGSWLTVV.

The chain couples TRBV5-4 to TRBJ1-1, with 7 bases matching TRBD1. Germline CDR1 SGHNT, CDR2 YYREEE (reference sequence). The CDR3 runs to 12 residues. V lost 4 bases, J lost 8 bases, and 5 bases stayed unmatched. DNA for the CDR3: TGTGCCAGCAGCGCCCTGGACAGGGAAGCTTTCTTT. As protein: CASSALDREAFF.

About this clonotype: This clone may be a read error of a much larger clone one base away. Given the absence of the conserved phenylalanine or tryptophan at the CDR3 end, a read error is likely. The J gene is TRBJ1-2, the V gene TRBV2; a weak D match, TRBD1 (5 bases). CDR1 and CDR2 from the germline V gene are SNHLY and FYNNEI. V was pared by 2 bases and J by 6 bases, with 16 bases between. This CDR3 has 15 residues. Here the CDR3 DNA reads TGTGCCAGCAGTGAAATGGCGCAGGGAGGTGATGGCTACACCCTC. This translates into CASSEMAQGGDGYTL.

This clonotype was seen repeatedly, ten times or more. V is TRBV20-1 and J is TRBJ2-3; 9 nucleotides line up with TRBD2. V was clipped by 0 bases and J by 2 bases; unmatched bases: 12. From germline, CDR1 is DFQATT and CDR2 SNEGSKA (reference sequence). This CDR3 comprises 18 residues. Here the CDR3 reads CSARDASPTSGSTDTQYF. The CDR3, as DNA: TGCAGTGCTAGAGACGCCTCCCCGACTAGCGGATCCACAGATACGCAGTATTTT.

This clonotype appeared many times. The chain links TRBV28 to TRBJ1-2, with TRBD1 matching over 7 bases. The CDR3 runs 14 residues. Trimming at V came to 9 bases and at J to 2 bases, leaving 9 bases not matched to a gene. The germline CDR1 and CDR2 sequences are MDHEN and SYDVKM. CDR3 loop: CASTTGALNYGYTF. In DNA, the CDR3 is TGTGCCAGTACTACAGGGGCCCTAAACTATGGCTACACCTTC.

This clonotype came up many times. The chain couples TRBV3-1 to TRBJ2-3; D call uncertain. Germline CDR1 is LGHDT and CDR2 is YNNKEL (reference sequence). Trimming took 0 bases from V and 1 from J, leaving 11 bases between them. This CDR3 has 16 residues. CDR3 sequence: CASSQDFVTGTDTQYF. The CDR3 region has the DNA TGTGCCAGCAGCCAAGACTTCGTGACTGGCACAGATACGCAGTATTTT.

CDR3 residues: CSVLQGAKNIQYF. The CDR3 DNA sequence: TGCAGTGTCCTACAGGGTGCCAAAAACATTCAGTACTTC. The chain employs TRBV20-1 and TRBJ2-4, with a tentative D call TRBD1 (6 bases). CDR3 length: 13 residues. V lost 7 bases, J lost 1 base, and 11 bases lay in between. Per germline, CDR1 DFQATT and CDR2 SNEGSKA (reference sequence).

The gene calls are TRBV28 and TRBJ2-1; no firm D call. V was shortened by 6 bases and J by 6 bases, with 15 bases between the two germline ends. The V gene's germline CDR1 is MDHEN and CDR2 SYDVKM. This CDR3 region has 14 residues. This chain's CDR3 is CASSPPNLANEQFF. The DNA of the CDR3 is TGTGCCAGCAGCCCCCCAAACCTTGCCAATGAGCAGTTCTTC.

This clonotype appeared a few times. In nucleotides, the CDR3 is TGCGCCAGCAGCTTAAATAACCTGACTAGGATCGGGGAGCTGTTTTTT. It yields the protein CASSLNNLTRIGELFF. The chain employs TRBV5-1 and TRBJ2-2, with D possibly matching TRBD2 (6 bases). There are 16 residues in the CDR3. V lost 2 bases to trimming and J lost 7 bases, with 18 bases between them. Per the germline V gene, CDR1 is SGHRS and CDR2 is YFSETQ.

The chain links TRBV28 to TRBJ1-1; D unresolved. The CDR3 is made up of 13 amino acids. Trimming left V 8 bases short and J 11 bases short, with 21 bases between. Looked up from germline, CDR1 is MDHEN and CDR2 is SYDVKM. CDR3 protein: CASGSASFLGAFF. CDR3 DNA: TGTGCCAGCGGGTCAGCCTCATTCCTCGGCGCTTTCTTT.

V usage is TRBV10-3 and J usage is TRBJ1-3; 7 bases align to TRBD1. In germline, CDR1 is ENHRY, CDR2 SYGVKD. V dropped 6 bases and J dropped 3; count of bases not matched to a gene: 17. The CDR3 is made up of 18 amino acids. The CDR3 here is CAISLAPQTGWDGNTIYF. The CDR3 DNA is TGTGCCATCAGCCTCGCACCCCAGACAGGGTGGGATGGAAACACCATATATTTT.

The V call is TRBV12-3 or TRBV12-4, the J call TRBJ2-2; TRBD1 might be the D (6 bases). CDR3 length equals 15 residues. V was cut by 5 bases and J by 5 bases, with 15 bases left in between. The CDR3 DNA is TGTGCCAGCAGTCTCAGGGGATCGGGGACCGGGGAGCTGTTTTTT. It encodes CASSLRGSGTGELFF.

The rearrangement joins TRBV20-1 to TRBJ1-1; D call uncertain. There are 10 residues in the CDR3. Per the germline V gene, CDR1 is DFQATT and CDR2 is SNEGSKA (reference sequence). The V gene lost 6 bases and the J gene lost 8 bases, with 10 bases spanning the gap. CDR3 sequence (DNA): TGCAGTGCGCGGGCCTCGGAAGCTTTCTTT. Translated: CSARASEAFF.

V and J are TRBV5-8 and TRBJ1-1; no clear D gene. Germline assignment: CDR1 SGHTS and CDR2 YDEGEE. The CDR3 contains 13 residues. The germline V and J ends were trimmed by 4 bases and 6 bases, with 13 bases remaining between them. Here the CDR3 DNA reads TGTGCCAGCAGCAATGAGAGGGAGGCTGAAGCTTTCTTT. The encoded protein is CASSNEREAEAFF.

This clonotype was recorded many times. The CDR3 nucleotides are TGTGCCAGCAGTTTTTCCCTAGCGTTAACGGAGCAGTACTTC. It specifies CASSFSLALTEQYF. The chain has TRBV27 and TRBJ2-7; perhaps TRBD2 as D (6 bases). Germline assignment: CDR1 MNHEY and CDR2 SMNVEV (reference sequence). This CDR3 region has 14 residues. The ends were cut back, 3 bases at V and 7 bases at J, with 16 bases in the middle.

This clonotype came up a few times. The genes are TRBV12-3 or TRBV12-4 and TRBJ1-5, with D hard to call. The CDR3 sequence is 12 residues long. Between the trimmed V and J ends, which lost 3 bases and 9 bases, there was a span of 9 bases. Here the CDR3 reads CASSLTPWPQHF. CDR3 nucleotide sequence: TGTGCCAGCAGTTTGACCCCTTGGCCCCAGCATTTT.

The table lists this clonotype with many counts. J is TRBJ1-1 and V is TRBV12-3 or TRBV12-4; D uncertain. CDR3 length: 14 residues. V lost 2 bases to trimming and J lost 5 bases, with 12 bases between them. CDR3 sequence (DNA): TGTGCCAGCAGTTTATCGCCTGATGGGACTGAAGCTTTCTTT. Translation: CASSLSPDGTEAFF.

This clonotype was counted many times. V is TRBV20-1 and J is TRBJ1-2; tentatively, D is TRBD1 (5 bases). The V end lost 8 bases, the J end lost 0 bases, and 13 bases lay between the germline ends. Germline CDR1 is DFQATT and CDR2 is SNEGSKA (reference sequence). The CDR3 extends over 13 amino acids. Here the CDR3 reads CSPYTGANYGYTF. The CDR3 DNA sequence: TGCAGTCCTTATACAGGTGCTAACTATGGCTACACCTTC.

Ten or more counts support this clonotype. The genes are TRBV7-9 and TRBJ2-5, with 9 bases aligning to TRBD1. CDR1 SEHNR and CDR2 FQNEAQ come from the germline V gene (reference sequence). The CDR3 runs to 14 residues. The V and J ends lost 5 bases and 5 bases, in that order; junction bases with no gene match: 6. The CDR3 DNA reads TGTGCCAGCAGCACCCGACAGGGGGGGGAGACCCAGTACTTC. Amino acid sequence: CASSTRQGGETQYF.

This chain links TRBV20-1 with TRBJ2-4; tentative D call: TRBD1 (5 bases). CDR1 is DFQATT, CDR2 SNEGSKA, per germline (reference sequence). Trimming pared 3 bases from V and 2 bases from J, leaving 14 bases between. The CDR3 totals 15 residues. DNA of the CDR3: TGCAGTGCTAGCCTTAAAGGGGATCCCAAAAACATTCAGTACTTC. Amino acids: CSASLKGDPKNIQYF.

The genes are TRBV4-2 and TRBJ2-7; 10 bases align to TRBD1. Unmatched junction bases numbered 12, after V lost 8 bases and J lost 5 bases. The length of the CDR3 is 15 residues. CDR1 LGHNA and CDR2 YNFKEQ come from the germline V gene. CDR3 residues: CASGGTGAGGHEQYF. CDR3 DNA sequence: TGTGCCAGCGGTGGGACAGGGGCGGGAGGCCACGAGCAGTACTTC.

At least ten counts were recorded for this clonotype. The J gene is TRBJ2-3, the V gene TRBV11-1; D tentatively fits TRBD1 or TRBD2 (6 bases each). The V and J ends lost 5 bases and 6 bases respectively, with 18 bases between them. Germline V CDR1 and CDR2: SGHAT, FQDESV (reference sequence). This CDR3 is 15 amino acids long. The CDR3 bases are TGTGCCAGCAGCCTTCACCCCCCGGGGGCCGATACGCAGTATTTT. It specifies CASSLHPPGADTQYF.

This clonotype is a singleton in its sample. V gene TRBV11-2 combines with J gene TRBJ2-7; 12 bases line up with TRBD1. The CDR3 has 15 amino acids. Trimming cost V 5 bases and J 4 bases; bases outside gene matches: 6. The germline V gene encodes CDR1 SGHAT and CDR2 FQNNGV. CDR3 in amino acids: CASSPGQGAAYEQYF. The DNA of the CDR3 is TGTGCCAGCAGCCCGGGACAGGGGGCGGCTTACGAGCAGTACTTC.

This clonotype was observed a handful of times. The chain recombines TRBV2 with TRBJ1-5; 8 bases are shared with TRBD1. The CDR3 runs 16 residues. Unmatched junction bases numbered 6, after V lost 3 bases and J lost 2 bases. Germline CDR1 is SNHLY and CDR2 is FYNNEI. The CDR3 protein is CASSDDRGVRNQPQHF. CDR3 nucleotides: TGTGCCAGCAGTGATGACAGGGGAGTTCGCAATCAGCCCCAGCATTTT.

The V call is TRBV3-1, the J call TRBJ1-2; TRBD1 might be the D (5 bases). The CDR3 is made up of 13 amino acids. The germline gives CDR1 LGHDT, CDR2 YNNKEL (reference sequence). V was trimmed by 1 base and J by 6 bases, leaving 9 bases between them. In DNA, the CDR3 is TGTGCCAGCAGCCAAGCCGCGGGGGATGGCTACACCTTC. The encoded protein is CASSQAAGDGYTF.